A single sample gave rise to the 13 T cell receptor beta chains below, sequenced in a study of identical twins. TCRdb itself ran the 5' RACE reads through MiXCR, one entry per CDR3 protein. This table holds 500,000 to 700,000 distinct CDR3 sequences, 7.1% found once. These data were also filed under a second study, of yellow fever vaccine responses in identical twins.

What was sequenced was PBMCs. Every receptor here comes from a woman between 18 and 29 years old in good health.

This clonotype has a count of ten or more. The rearrangement joins TRBV25-1 to TRBJ2-1, with D possibly matching TRBD2 (7 bases). Looked up from germline, CDR1 is MGHDK and CDR2 is SYGVNS. CDR3 length: 15 amino acids. V dropped 6 bases and J dropped 4 bases, with 16 bases sitting between them. The CDR3 sequence: CASSRGGAHYNEQFF. CDR3 in DNA: TGTGCCAGCAGCCGTGGGGGGGCGCATTACAATGAGCAGTTCTTC. The full variable domain, completed using reference TRBV25-1 and TRBJ2-1, is EADIYQTPRYLVIGTGKKITLECSQTMGHDKMYWYQQDPGMELHLIHYSYGVNSTEKGDLSSESTVSRIRTEHFPLTLESARPSHTSQYLCASSRGGAHYNEQFFGPGTRLTVL.

The table lists this clonotype with many counts. The rearrangement uses TRBV27 and TRBJ2-2, with 12 positions matching TRBD2. CDR1 is MNHEY and CDR2 is SMNVEV in the germline V gene (reference sequence). The CDR3 spans 16 residues. V lost 0 bases and J lost 6; bases outside the gene matches: 2. DNA of the CDR3: TGTGCCAGCAGTTTATCCCGACTAGCGGGGGCCGGGGAGCTGTTTTTT. The encoded protein is CASSLSRLAGAGELFF.

This clonotype was observed a handful of times. The chain carries TRBV20-1 and TRBJ2-7; 13 positions agree with TRBD2. Germline loops: CDR1 DFQATT, CDR2 SNEGSKA (reference sequence). The V segment lost 0 bases and the J segment 5 bases; nucleotides outside the gene matches: 13. The CDR3 spans 18 residues. The CDR3 DNA reads as TGCAGTGCTAGAGATTGGTTTAGCGGGACTAGCGGGATAGACGAGCAGTACTTC. Its translation is CSARDWFSGTSGIDEQYF.

This clonotype was recorded at least ten times. V usage is TRBV7-9 and J usage is TRBJ2-7; D is unresolved. CDR3 length equals 11 residues. Germline CDR1 reads SEHNR; CDR2 reads FQNEAQ (reference sequence). Trimming removed 6 bases from V and 4 bases from J, with 7 bases in between. This CDR3 reads CASSPGYEQYV. The CDR3 nucleotides read TGTGCCAGCAGTCCGGGTTACGAGCAGTACGTC.

This clonotype was seen a few times. The chain carries TRBV4-1 and TRBJ2-6, with D perhaps given as TRBD1 or TRBD2 (6 bases each). The CDR3 loop spans 18 amino acids. With 4 bases removed from V and 0 bases from J, the gap between germline ends came to 16 bases. Per germline, CDR1 MGHRA and CDR2 YSYEKL. For the CDR3, the DNA is TGCGCCAGCAGCCTACCAGGAGGGGGATTCTCTGGGGCCAACGTCCTGACTTTC. Translated: CASSLPGGGFSGANVLTF.

The table lists this clonotype with a count of one. This chain joins TRBV2 and TRBJ1-6, with TRBD1 as a possible D gene (6 bases). Trimming pared 3 bases from V and 7 bases from J, leaving 13 bases between. The CDR3 has 15 residues. Germline values: CDR1 SNHLY, CDR2 FYNNEI. CDR3 amino acids: CASSDRTVWNSPLHF. CDR3 DNA: TGTGCCAGCAGTGACAGGACAGTTTGGAATTCACCCCTCCACTTT. Filled out from reference TRBV2 and TRBJ1-6, the complete variable domain reads EPEVTQTPSHQVTQMGQEVILRCVPISNHLYFYWYRQILGQKVEFLVSFYNNEISEKSEIFDDQFSVERPDGSNFTLKIRSTKLEDSAMYFCASSDRTVWNSPLHFGNGTRLTVT.

This clonotype turned up a few times. The rearrangement links TRBV6-1 to TRBJ1-1; D ambiguous. The germline gives CDR1 MNHNS, CDR2 SASEGT. The CDR3 sequence is 13 residues long. The V end was cut by 3 bases, the J end by 2 bases, with 7 bases between. The CDR3 loop reads CASSDFVNTEAFF. Written as DNA, the CDR3 is TGTGCCAGCAGTGATTTTGTAAACACTGAAGCTTTCTTT.

This clonotype was counted only a few times. The chain links TRBV7-2 to TRBJ2-3; D is perhaps TRBD1 or TRBD2 (6 bases each). The CDR3 contains 14 residues. Trimming cost V 5 bases and J 0 bases, with 9 bases left between them. Germline V gives CDR1 SGHTA, CDR2 FQGNSA. As DNA, the CDR3 is TGTGCCAGCAGCGGGGGGCTTAGCACAGATACGCAGTATTTT. As protein: CASSGGLSTDTQYF.

The chain joins TRBV5-5 to TRBJ2-1; D is unclear. The CDR3 is made up of 13 amino acids. V was trimmed by 4 bases and J by 7 bases, leaving 12 bases between them. Germline-derived CDR1 and CDR2 are SGHKS and YYEKEE (reference sequence). CDR3 protein: CASSPPGQNEQFF. In DNA, the CDR3 is TGTGCCAGCAGCCCCCCCGGGCAAAATGAGCAGTTCTTC. Full variable domain (missing parts from reference TRBV5-5 and TRBJ2-1): DAGVTQSPTHLIKTRGQQVTLRCSPISGHKSVSWYQQVLGQGPQFIFQYYEKEERGRGNFPDRFSARQFPNYSSELNVNALLLGDSALYLCASSPPGQNEQFFGPGTRLTVL.

This clonotype was seen a few times. The genes are TRBV29-1 and TRBJ2-3, with a tentative D call TRBD1 (6 bases). The CDR3 has 12 amino acids. Trimming removed 7 bases from V and 2 bases from J, with 10 bases in between. Germline V gene data show CDR1 as SQVTM and CDR2 as ANQGSEA. The CDR3 DNA sequence: TGCAGCGCGGACAGAATCACAGATACGCAGTATTTT. This encodes CSADRITDTQYF.

In this sample, this clonotype turned up a few times. V is TRBV12-3 or TRBV12-4 and J is TRBJ1-1; possibly TRBD1 for D (5 bases). This CDR3 is built from 16 residues. Trimming cost V 4 bases and J 3 bases, with 18 bases left between them. In nucleotides, the CDR3 is TGTGCCAGCAGTTCCCCGCCACTATGGGGGGACACTGAAGCTTTCTTT. It encodes CASSSPPLWGDTEAFF.

Many counts were recorded for this clonotype. CDR3 coding DNA: TGCAGTGCTGACAGGGCGATATACTCCAACATTCAGTACTTC. Translating gives CSADRAIYSNIQYF. The chain joins TRBV20-1 to TRBJ2-4, with TRBD1 identical over 7 bases. In germline, CDR1 is DFQATT, CDR2 SNEGSKA (reference sequence). The length of the CDR3 is 14 residues. Trimming took 5 bases from V and 7 from J; bases not matched to a gene: 11.

This clonotype was detected many times. The chain employs TRBV12-3 or TRBV12-4 and TRBJ2-5, with 9 bases matching TRBD1. The CDR3 is made up of 14 amino acids. Trimming removed 2 bases from V and 5 bases from J; junction bases left unmatched: 3. The DNA of the CDR3 is TGTGCCAGCAGTTTAACAGGGGGCTCGGAGACCCAGTACTTC. It yields the protein CASSLTGGSETQYF.